The 16 T cell receptor beta chains given below trace back to one sample, sequenced in a study of cytomegalovirus exposure and HLA in healthy donors. Both 60 Vbeta primers and 13 Jbeta primers went into the PCR. This table comes from immunoSEQ multiplex PCR, and its TCRdb copy is limited to in-frame clones, with some not included. The sample shows some 130,000 clones, approximately 71% of them seen only once. Sequencing was carried out using PBMCs. Every receptor here comes from a man aged 30 to 39 in good health and CMV-seronegative.

This clone was observed a few times. The chain couples TRBV7-8 to TRBJ1-2, with 9 positions matching TRBD1. This CDR3 has 14 residues. Per germline, CDR1 SGHVS and CDR2 FQNEAQ. J gave up 8 bases and V 2 bases, and 6 bases lay outside the gene matches. CDR3 in amino acids: CASSLQGQGYGYTF. CDR3 sequence (DNA): TGTGCCAGCAGCTTACAGGGACAGGGATACGGCTACACCTTC.

V usage is TRBV6-5 and J usage is TRBJ2-2; 8 bases are a match to TRBD2. The trim removed 2 bases at V and 4 bases at J, leaving 3 bases unmatched. This CDR3 region has 15 residues. CDR1 and CDR2 (germline): MNHEY, SVGAGI. DNA of the CDR3: TGTGCCAGCAGTTACCGAGCGGGAGCCACCGGGGAGCTGTTTTTT. As protein: CASSYRAGATGELFF.

This clone was found once. The chain couples TRBV7-9 to TRBJ2-1; tentative D call: TRBD2 (6 bases). Trimming stripped 1 base from V and 8 bases from J, with 18 bases between. CDR1 and CDR2 (germline): SEHNR, FQNEAQ (reference sequence). This CDR3 comprises 16 residues. CDR3 sequence (DNA): TGTGCCAGCAGCTTAGTTGCGGGCACCGGAGGGGATGAGCAGTTCTTC. It specifies CASSLVAGTGGDEQFF.

This clone is a singleton in its sample. The sample has other DNA sequences that encode this CDR3 too. The chain links TRBV5-6 to TRBJ2-1, with a tentative D call TRBD1 (5 bases). CDR3 size: 12 residues. Trimming removed 2 bases from V and 10 bases from J, with 10 bases in between. Germline CDR1 SGHDT, CDR2 YYEEEE. DNA of the CDR3: TGTGCCAGCAGCTTACCTAGGACAGAGCAGTTCTTC. Protein product: CASSLPRTEQFF.

This sequence joins TRBV21-1 and TRBJ2-5; TRBD2 is the table's D call, not checked against the DNA. TRBV21-1 is listed as a pseudogene. The CDR3 has 15 amino acids. Here the CDR3 DNA reads TGTGCCAGCAGCAAAACTAGCGGGAGGGTAGAGACCCAGTACTTC. Protein product: CASSKTSGRVETQYF.

The chain couples TRBV11-2 to TRBJ2-7; the match to TRBD1 covers 10 bases. This CDR3 has 15 residues. Germline lookup yields CDR1 SGHAT and CDR2 FQNNGV. Trimming removed 6 bases from V and 7 bases from J; junction bases left unmatched: 12. This chain's CDR3 is CASSSSGTGAVEQYF. CDR3 coding DNA: TGTGCCAGCAGTTCCTCCGGGACAGGGGCCGTGGAGCAGTACTTC.

The chain links TRBV19 to TRBJ1-2; TRBD1 might be the D (5 bases). V was shortened by 8 bases and J by 3 bases, with 16 bases between the two germline ends. CDR3 length: 14 amino acids. CDR1 is LNHDA and CDR2 is SQIVND in the germline V gene (reference sequence). CDR3 nucleotides: TGTGCCAGTGGAGGGGCAGGGCAAGACTATGGCTACACCTTC. Encoded protein: CASGGAGQDYGYTF.

The V call is TRBV19, the J call TRBJ2-1, with 7 bases that match TRBD1. V gave up 3 bases and J gave up 8 bases; unmatched junction bases: 1. Germline CDR1 LNHDA, CDR2 SQIVND (reference sequence). The CDR3 contains 12 residues. In DNA form, the CDR3 reads TGTGCCAGTAGTATTACAGGGGATGAGCAGTTCTTC. Amino acid sequence: CASSITGDEQFF.

The V call is TRBV7-3, the J call TRBJ2-2; 9 bases agree with TRBD1. Germline CDR1 is SGHTA and CDR2 is FQGTGA. The V and J ends lost 5 bases and 1 base, in that order; junction bases with no gene match: 5. This CDR3 has 16 amino acids. Here the CDR3 reads CASSPAGQGNTGELFF. The CDR3, as DNA: TGTGCCAGCAGCCCAGCGGGACAGGGGAACACCGGGGAGCTGTTTTTT.

This chain links TRBV30 with TRBJ2-3, with 11 nucleotides matching TRBD2. Losses at the gene ends were 2 bases for V and 3 bases for J; bases not matched to a gene: 7. Per germline, CDR1 GTSNPN and CDR2 SVGIG (reference sequence). The length of the CDR3 is 16 residues. The CDR3 sequence: CAWSWVAGGLTDTQYF. The CDR3 DNA reads as TGTGCCTGGAGTTGGGTAGCGGGAGGGTTAACAGATACGCAGTATTTT. Complete variable domain (other parts from reference TRBV30 and TRBJ2-3): SQTIHQWPATLVQPVGSPLSLECTVEGTSNPNLYWYRQAAGRGLQLLFYSVGIGQISSEVPQNLSASRPQDRQFILSSKKLLLSDSGFYLCAWSWVAGGLTDTQYFGPGTRLTVL.

The V gene is TRBV11-3, the J gene TRBJ1-2, with TRBD1 as a possible D gene (5 bases). Germline loops: CDR1 SGHNT, CDR2 YENEEA. The CDR3 extends over 14 amino acids. Trimming cost V 2 bases and J 4 bases, with 11 bases left between them. The chain's CDR3 is CASSLYRGTYGYTF. CDR3 DNA sequence: TGTGCCAGCAGCTTATATAGGGGCACCTATGGCTACACCTTC.

The rearrangement uses TRBV11-2 and TRBJ2-7, with 8 bases matching TRBD2. The CDR3 runs to 16 residues. Germline-derived CDR1 and CDR2 are SGHAT and FQNNGV. After removal of 1 base from V and 4 bases from J, the junction contained 9 bases not matched to a gene. The DNA for the CDR3 is TGTGCCAGCAGCTTAGCAGCCGGGAGGGCCTTATACGAGCAGTACTTC. It specifies CASSLAAGRALYEQYF.

V gene TRBV11-2 combines with J gene TRBJ2-7, with 7 bases identical to TRBD1. Germline trimming cut 1 base from V and 2 bases from J; bases unmatched to any gene: 5. CDR1 and CDR2 from the germline V gene are SGHAT and FQNNGV. The CDR3 is made up of 15 amino acids. CDR3 sequence reads: CASSLGLRGTYEQYF. CDR3 DNA sequence: TGTGCCAGCAGCTTAGGTCTCAGGGGGACCTACGAGCAGTACTTC.

The genes are TRBV7-8 and TRBJ2-1; TRBD2 matches at 7 bases. In germline, CDR1 is SGHVS, CDR2 FQNEAQ. This CDR3 is built from 15 residues. The V and J ends lost 4 bases and 3 bases, in that order; junction bases with no gene match: 6. The CDR3 region is CASSWGGNYYNEQFF. The CDR3 nucleotides are TGTGCCAGCAGCTGGGGAGGGAACTACTACAATGAGCAGTTCTTC.

The chain joins TRBV27 to TRBJ1-2, with D possibly being TRBD1 (6 bases). Germline-derived CDR1 and CDR2 are MNHEY and SMNVEV (reference sequence). Trimming pared 6 bases from V and 5 bases from J, leaving 19 bases between. The CDR3 totals 15 residues. The CDR3 nucleotides are TGTGCCAGCAGCCCCATTTTAGGGACACCTTATGGCTACACCTTC. Amino acid sequence: CASSPILGTPYGYTF.

This rearrangement joins TRBV19 to TRBJ2-5; 9 bases map to TRBD1. The CDR3 runs 14 residues. The V gene's germline CDR1 is LNHDA and CDR2 SQIVND (reference sequence). V shed 0 bases and J 11 bases; nucleotides not matched to a gene: 7. CDR3 DNA: TGTGCCAGTAGTATAGATCCCCGGACAGGGGTTCAGTACTTC. Protein: CASSIDPRTGVQYF.